This record looks at one T cell receptor (beta chain) sequence and its context. The CDR3 sequence is 13 residues long. CDR1 and CDR2 (germline): LGHNT, FRNRAP. V was pared by 10 bases and J by 0 bases, with 13 bases between. This entry is derived from a study of blood T cell repertoires in COVID-19. On the study more broadly: Samples came from the United States, Italy and Spain, spanning acute and convalescent COVID-19. PBMCs, B-cell-depleted T cells, or T cells were the source of the cDNA or gDNA that made up the material.

Per the original data handling: Reference gene primer amplification in the assay estimated nucleated cell counts. TCRdb's table, derived via immunoSEQ multiplex PCR, lists solely in-frame clones and lacks some. The V and J calls and clone size were taken over from that table, and D and trimming were inferred from the DNA. The repertoire holds 100,000 or so clones, with more than 90% as singletons. This chain joins TRBV12-5 and TRBJ2-7; TRBD1 might be the D (5 bases). Material for sequencing was peripheral blood. This TCR was sampled from a man in his 70s with acute or convalescent COVID-19. CDR3 coding DNA: TGTGCTACCCTGGCAGGGAACTCCTACGAGCAGTACTTC. This gives the protein CATLAGNSYEQYF.